These T cell receptor beta chains were read from a single sample in a study of OX40 agonist ivuxolimab in advanced cancers. Some clones are missing from TCRdb's copy, which holds only in-frame ones; the method was immunoSEQ multiplex PCR. The sample has more than 30,000 clones; around 87% are singletons. The source material was CD4+ or CD8+ T cells sorted from blood, sampled in a trial of the OX40 agonist ivuxolimab. These receptors originate from an adult with an advanced solid tumor such as melanoma, head and neck, liver or kidney cancer. CDR3s include the opening cysteine and the closing phenylalanine or tryptophan. A D gene is named only where the DNA matches it firmly. Some rows have no size entry. The others give once, few or many, or a class for an expanded clone.

clone size	V gene	D gene	CDR3 length	J gene	CDR3 protein	CDR3 DNA
-	TRBV7-9	TRBD1	17	TRBJ2-5	CASRAFPGQGVSETQYF	TGTGCCAGCAGAGCCTTTCCGGGACAGGGGGTCTCGGAGACCCAGTACTTC
few	TRBV19	-	13	TRBJ1-2	CASKKGDGYGYTF	TGTGCCAGTAAAAAAGGAGATGGCTATGGCTACACCTTC
-	TRBV18	-	13	TRBJ2-3	CASSPGQTDTQYF	TGTGCCAGCTCACCCGGACAGACAGATACGCAGTATTTT
-	TRBV7-6	TRBD1	14	TRBJ2-7	CASSPGQAGGEQYF	TGTGCCAGCAGCCCGGGACAGGCGGGTGGCGAGCAGTACTTC
-	TRBV7-3	TRBD2	15	TRBJ2-5	CASSSLAGGRETQYF	TGTGCCAGCAGCTCACTAGCGGGGGGGCGAGAGACCCAGTACTTC
-	TRBV10-3	TRBD1	15	TRBJ2-7	CAITMGQGSTYEQYF	TGTGCCATCACCATGGGACAGGGAAGCACCTACGAGCAGTACTTC
-	TRBV4-1	-	15	TRBJ1-5	CASSQGPGSNQPQHF	TGCGCCAGCAGCCAAGGTCCAGGGAGCAATCAGCCCCAGCATTTT
-	TRBV4-2	-	15	TRBJ2-2	CASSRDIGGTGELFF	TGTGCCAGCAGTCGCGACATCGGAGGGACCGGGGAGCTGTTTTTT
-	TRBV7-8	-	13	TRBJ2-5	CASSLGIQETQYF	TGTGCCAGCAGCTTAGGCATTCAAGAGACCCAGTACTTC
-	TRBV11-2	-	11	TRBJ1-5	CASSGDQPQHF	TGTGCCAGCAGCGGCGATCAGCCCCAGCATTTT
-	TRBV7-2	-	15	TRBJ2-1	CASSLAGTSYNEQFF	TGTGCCAGCAGCTTAGCCGGGACAAGTTACAATGAGCAGTTCTTC
-	TRBV7-9	TRBD2	16	TRBJ2-7	CASSLDLRGVSYEQYF	TGTGCCAGCAGCTTAGACTTGCGGGGGGTCTCCTACGAGCAGTACTTC
once	TRBV19	TRBD1	14	TRBJ2-2	CASSRGRTTGELFF	TGTGCCAGTAGCAGGGGGCGGACAACCGGGGAGCTGTTTTTT
-	TRBV18	TRBD1	16	TRBJ1-6	CASSPDRAAYNSPLHF	TGTGCCAGCTCACCCGACAGGGCTGCCTATAATTCACCCCTCCACTTT